These 12 T cell receptor beta chains were sequenced from one sample in a study of cytomegalovirus exposure and HLA in healthy donors. 13 Jbeta primers and 60 Vbeta primers were used for the PCR. Profiled with immunoSEQ multiplex PCR; TCRdb holds only in-frame clones, not every one. The sample has more than 95,000 clones; 60% to 85% are singletons. The specimen sequenced was PBMCs. The source of these receptors is a woman under 30 in good health and CMV-seropositive.

Turning to this clone: This sample also contains other DNA sequences that code for the same CDR3. The chain recombines TRBV18 with TRBJ1-1; D unresolved. The CDR3 is 13 amino acids. The V end was cut by 3 bases, the J end by 3 bases, with 8 bases between. Germline CDR1 is KGHSH and CDR2 is LQKENI. The CDR3 coding sequence is TGTGCCAGCTCACCCCCCGGGGACACTGAAGCTTTCTTT. Its protein product is CASSPPGDTEAFF.

This chain's CDR3 is CAWTAGSQTQYF. CDR3 nucleotides: TGTGCCTGGACCGCCGGGAGTCAGACCCAGTACTTC. The chain joins TRBV30 to TRBJ2-5; tentative D call: TRBD2 (6 bases). Germline values: CDR1 GTSNPN, CDR2 SVGIG (reference sequence). Trimming shortened V by 4 bases and J by 6 bases, and 12 bases separated the two germline ends. CDR3 length: 12 amino acids.

This chain joins TRBV2 and TRBJ1-2; D unresolved. CDR1 and CDR2 from the germline V gene are SNHLY and FYNNEI. Trimming cost V 3 bases and J 1 base, with 9 bases left between them. CDR3 length: 14 amino acids. This CDR3 reads CASSDEGGNYGYTF. The CDR3 DNA is TGTGCCAGCAGTGATGAGGGTGGTAACTATGGCTACACCTTC.

CDR3 protein: CASYLTGNTEAFF. The CDR3 bases are TGTGCCAGCTACTTAACGGGAAACACTGAAGCTTTCTTT. V gene TRBV6-5 combines with J gene TRBJ1-1; D gene ambiguous. CDR3 length: 13 residues. Germline-derived CDR1 and CDR2 are MNHEY and SVGAGI. Deletions cut 8 bases from V and 2 bases from J, with 12 bases between.

This sequence joins TRBV19 and TRBJ1-1; no clear D gene. CDR3 length equals 12 residues. V lost 7 bases, J lost 10 bases, and 16 bases lay in between. The V gene's germline CDR1 is LNHDA and CDR2 SQIVND (reference sequence). CDR3 protein: CASTTGNFGAFF. CDR3 DNA sequence: TGTGCCAGTACTACGGGGAACTTTGGAGCTTTCTTT. The variable domain in full, completed from reference TRBV19 and TRBJ1-1, reads DGGITQSPKYLFRKEGQNVTLSCEQNLNHDAMYWYRQDPGQGLRLIYYSQIVNDFQKGDIAEGYSVSREKKESFPLTVTSAQKNPTAFYLCASTTGNFGAFFGQGTRLTVV.

The J gene is TRBJ2-2, the V gene TRBV10-1, with 11 bases aligning to TRBD2. The CDR3 is made up of 15 amino acids. The germline V gene encodes CDR1 WNHNN and CDR2 SYGVQD (reference sequence). Trimming cost V 4 bases and J 5 bases; bases outside gene matches: 3. The CDR3 bases are TGCGCCAGCAGTGTCCTAGCGGGAGGAACCGGGGAGCTGTTTTTT. Translated: CASSVLAGGTGELFF.

The rearrangement uses TRBV7-3 and TRBJ2-3; TRBD2 aligns across 9 bases. With 5 bases clipped from V and 4 bases from J, the junction kept 10 bases outside the gene matches. CDR3 length: 16 residues. From germline, CDR1 is SGHTA and CDR2 FQGTGA. CDR3 region: CASSPGTSKGADTQYF. Written as DNA, the CDR3 is TGTGCCAGCAGCCCCGGGACTAGCAAGGGGGCAGATACGCAGTATTTT.

This clone was seen more than once but under ten times. The gene calls are TRBV10-3 and TRBJ1-1, with D maybe TRBD1 (5 bases). V was clipped by 6 bases and J by 3 bases, with 11 bases between them. Germline V lookup: CDR1 ENHRY, CDR2 SYGVKD. The CDR3 is 13 residues long. Here the CDR3 DNA reads TGTGCCATCAGCTCTCAGGGTTACACTGAAGCTTTCTTT. Protein: CAISSQGYTEAFF.

The chain links TRBV5-6 to TRBJ2-3; a possible D gene is TRBD2 (6 bases). The CDR3 has 15 amino acids. The V end lost 0 bases, the J end lost 2 bases, and 10 bases lay between the germline ends. The germline V gene encodes CDR1 SGHDT and CDR2 YYEEEE. In DNA, the CDR3 is TGTGCCAGCAGCTTGGACGGGGGAACCACAGATACGCAGTATTTT. This codes for CASSLDGGTTDTQYF. Based on the CDR3 plus reference TRBV5-6 and TRBJ2-3, the full variable domain is DAGVTQSPTHLIKTRGQQVTLRCSPKSGHDTVSWYQQALGQGPQFIFQYYEEEERQRGNFPDRFSGHQFPNYSSELNVNALLLGDSALYLCASSLDGGTTDTQYFGPGTRLTVL.

In this sample, this clone turned up a few times. The genes are TRBV7-9 and TRBJ2-3; TRBD1 matches at 9 bases. The J segment lost 0 bases and the V segment lost 4 bases, leaving 2 bases of the junction unmatched. The length of the CDR3 is 15 residues. Per germline, CDR1 SEHNR and CDR2 FQNEAQ (reference sequence). The CDR3 nucleotides read TGTGCCAGCAGCTGGGACAGGGCTAGCACAGATACGCAGTATTTT. It encodes CASSWDRASTDTQYF.

This chain connects TRBV14 to TRBJ2-7, with D maybe TRBD2 (7 bases). CDR3 length: 14 amino acids. CDR1 SGHDN and CDR2 FVKESK come from the germline V gene. V was clipped by 6 bases and J by 1 base, with 13 bases between them. CDR3 coding DNA: TGTGCCAGCAGGAGGGGGGGTCAGTCCTACGAGCAGTACTTC. Residues: CASRRGGQSYEQYF.

The chain has TRBV10-2 and TRBJ2-5; weak D call: TRBD2 (6 bases). The V gene's germline CDR1 is WSHSY and CDR2 SAAADI. Trimming shortened V by 8 bases and J by 3 bases, and 19 bases separated the two germline ends. CDR3 size: 15 residues. For the CDR3, the DNA is TGCGCCAGCTCTTTGGCGGACGGGAGCGAAGAGACCCAGTACTTC. This codes for CASSLADGSEETQYF.